This T cell receptor beta chain was recorded in a study of PD-1 blockade in mismatch repair-deficient tumors. Study details: Enrolled about 2013-2017, patients had progressing, pretreated mismatch repair-deficient cancers of approximately 13 types. Overall study results and limits: Tumor-resident clones, often absent from pretreatment blood, expanded after pembrolizumab and then contracted.

On this clone itself: Its antigen is still unknown.

Mismatch repair deficiency was confirmed in all patients, by PCR or immunohistochemistry. The TCR-sequenced patients were a few responders to pembrolizumab. There are 12 residues in the CDR3. The V and J ends lost 0 bases and 8 bases respectively, with 10 bases between them. The V gene's germline CDR1 is GTSNPN and CDR2 SVGIG (reference sequence). Clones were read by immunoSEQ multiplex PCR, and TCRdb kept only the in-frame ones, dropping some. The sample shows some 19,000 clones, over 70% of them seen only once. The chain joins TRBV30 to TRBJ1-2; D is ambiguous. The clonotype was recovered from an adult with mismatch repair-deficient cancer. Sample: PBMCs, taken 52 weeks after starting pembrolizumab. The CDR3 bases are TGTGCCTGGAGTGTAGATTGGCGGGGCTACACCTTC. Amino acids: CAWSVDWRGYTF.